A selection of T cell receptor beta chains follows, all from one sample in a study of early T cells in non-severe SARS-CoV-2 infection. TCRdb recomputed calls from the 5' RACE reads with MiXCR, one row per CDR3 protein. The sample yields about 67,000 distinct CDR3 sequences, approximately 10% seen once. The sample was whole blood. These receptors were obtained from an adult who was a healthcare worker with PCR-confirmed SARS-CoV-2 infection or an uninfected control (not recorded which). Both conserved end residues are part of each CDR3. Each record gives: V gene, D gene, clone size, J gene, CDR3 protein, CDR3 DNA. D genes are given only for firm matches. The listing skips clone size in some rows; elsewhere it reads once, few, many or a size class.

V gene: TRBV27
D gene: NA
clone size: many
J gene: TRBJ2-6
CDR3 protein: CASSFQGANVLTF
CDR3 DNA: TGTGCCAGCAGTTTTCAAGGGGCCAACGTCCTGACTTTC

V gene: TRBV19
D gene: NA
clone size: NA
J gene: TRBJ2-7
CDR3 protein: CASSMGATYEQYF
CDR3 DNA: TGTGCCAGTAGTATGGGGGCCACCTACGAGCAGTACTTC

V gene: TRBV3-1
D gene: NA
clone size: NA
J gene: TRBJ2-7
CDR3 protein: CASSQGRREQYF
CDR3 DNA: TGTGCCAGCAGCCAAGGGCGCCGCGAGCAGTACTTC

V gene: TRBV6-1
D gene: TRBD1
clone size: many
J gene: TRBJ1-5
CDR3 protein: CASSPGTGGYQPQHF
CDR3 DNA: TGTGCCAGCTCTCCCGGGACAGGGGGCTATCAGCCCCAGCATTTT

V gene: TRBV29-1
D gene: NA
clone size: NA
J gene: TRBJ2-3
CDR3 protein: CSSLVSTDTQYF
CDR3 DNA: TGCAGCTCCCTGGTTAGCACAGATACGCAGTATTTT

V gene: TRBV14
D gene: NA
clone size: many
J gene: TRBJ2-1
CDR3 protein: CASSPRISYNEQFF
CDR3 DNA: TGTGCCAGCAGCCCCCGGATCTCCTACAATGAGCAGTTCTTC

V gene: TRBV10-3
D gene: TRBD2
clone size: many
J gene: TRBJ2-1
CDR3 protein: CAISESRTSGRSLNEQFF
CDR3 DNA: TGTGCCATCAGTGAGTCGAGGACTAGCGGGAGATCCCTCAATGAGCAGTTCTTC

V gene: TRBV29-1
D gene: TRBD1
clone size: NA
J gene: TRBJ2-5
CDR3 protein: CSVSRQGGQETQYF
CDR3 DNA: TGCAGCGTTTCCCGACAGGGGGGGCAAGAGACCCAGTACTTC

V gene: TRBV10-3
D gene: TRBD1
clone size: few
J gene: TRBJ1-1
CDR3 protein: CAIRDRALNTEAFF
CDR3 DNA: TGTGCCATCAGGGACAGGGCGCTGAACACTGAAGCTTTCTTT

V gene: TRBV20-1
D gene: NA
clone size: few
J gene: TRBJ2-1
CDR3 protein: CSARERRSSYNEQFF
CDR3 DNA: TGCAGTGCTAGAGAGAGGAGGAGCTCCTACAATGAGCAGTTCTTC

V gene: TRBV28
D gene: TRBD1
clone size: many
J gene: TRBJ2-7
CDR3 protein: CASRGRGQAYEQYF
CDR3 DNA: TGTGCCAGCAGGGGACGGGGACAGGCCTACGAGCAGTACTTC

V gene: TRBV6-4
D gene: TRBD2
clone size: NA
J gene: TRBJ2-2
CDR3 protein: CASSERGGTGELFF
CDR3 DNA: TGTGCCAGCAGTGAACGGGGGGGCACCGGGGAGCTGTTTTTT

V gene: TRBV29-1
D gene: TRBD1
clone size: NA
J gene: TRBJ2-7
CDR3 protein: CSVEEGTGEREQYF
CDR3 DNA: TGCAGCGTTGAAGAAGGGACAGGGGAGAGGGAGCAGTACTTC

V gene: TRBV5-1
D gene: TRBD1
clone size: few
J gene: TRBJ2-2
CDR3 protein: CASNLGQYTGELFF
CDR3 DNA: TGCGCCAGCAACCTGGGACAGTACACCGGGGAGCTGTTTTTT

V gene: TRBV19
D gene: NA
clone size: many
J gene: TRBJ2-4
CDR3 protein: CASSTPGQDGGQYF
CDR3 DNA: TGTGCCAGTAGTACGCCGGGACAAGACGGGGGTCAGTACTTC

V gene: TRBV11-2
D gene: TRBD1
clone size: many
J gene: TRBJ2-5
CDR3 protein: CASSFQGAETQYF
CDR3 DNA: TGTGCCAGCAGCTTCCAGGGGGCAGAGACCCAGTACTTC

V gene: TRBV3-1
D gene: NA
clone size: few
J gene: TRBJ1-6
CDR3 protein: CASSQEEGRGISPLHF
CDR3 DNA: TGTGCCAGCAGCCAAGAGGAGGGCAGGGGAATTTCACCCCTCCACTTT

V gene: TRBV30
D gene: TRBD1
clone size: NA
J gene: TRBJ2-3
CDR3 protein: CAWRSGGAHTQYF
CDR3 DNA: TGTGCCTGGAGGTCAGGGGGCGCCCATACGCAGTATTTT

V gene: TRBV3-1
D gene: NA
clone size: few
J gene: TRBJ2-1
CDR3 protein: CASSQEARAKGYEQFF
CDR3 DNA: TGTGCCAGCAGCCAAGAAGCCAGGGCGAAGGGATATGAGCAGTTCTTC

V gene: TRBV6-1
D gene: NA
clone size: few
J gene: TRBJ1-1
CDR3 protein: CASSEHGVDTEAFF
CDR3 DNA: TGTGCCAGCAGTGAACATGGGGTGGACACTGAAGCTTTCTTT

V gene: TRBV20-1
D gene: TRBD1
clone size: many
J gene: TRBJ2-7
CDR3 protein: CSATRQGGIKEQYF
CDR3 DNA: TGCAGTGCTACCCGACAGGGTGGGATTAAAGAGCAGTACTTC

V gene: TRBV20-1
D gene: NA
clone size: NA
J gene: TRBJ2-3
CDR3 protein: CSGSVTDTQYF
CDR3 DNA: TGCAGTGGGTCCGTGACAGATACGCAGTATTTT

V gene: TRBV20-1
D gene: NA
clone size: many
J gene: TRBJ1-2
CDR3 protein: CSARIAAYGYTF
CDR3 DNA: TGCAGTGCTAGAATAGCGGCTTATGGCTACACCTTC

V gene: TRBV6-2/TRBV6-3
D gene: NA
clone size: NA
J gene: TRBJ2-7
CDR3 protein: CASSPGTRLREQYF
CDR3 DNA: TGTGCCAGCAGTCCGGGGACTCGGCTCAGGGAGCAGTACTTC

V gene: TRBV7-2
D gene: TRBD1
clone size: NA
J gene: TRBJ2-2
CDR3 protein: CASSPPDRGNTGELFF
CDR3 DNA: TGTGCCAGCAGCCCACCGGACAGGGGAAACACCGGGGAGCTGTTTTTT

V gene: TRBV5-1
D gene: TRBD1
clone size: many
J gene: TRBJ1-1
CDR3 protein: CASSRAGQGNTEAFF
CDR3 DNA: TGCGCCAGCAGCCGCGCGGGACAGGGGAACACTGAAGCTTTCTTT

V gene: TRBV29-1
D gene: TRBD2
clone size: many
J gene: TRBJ2-5
CDR3 protein: CSVGVLAGKETQYF
CDR3 DNA: TGCAGCGTTGGGGTTCTAGCGGGGAAAGAGACCCAGTACTTC

V gene: TRBV4-1
D gene: NA
clone size: NA
J gene: TRBJ2-3
CDR3 protein: CASSQEPPGNTDTQYF
CDR3 DNA: TGCGCCAGCAGCCAAGAACCCCCGGGGAACACAGATACGCAGTATTTT

V gene: TRBV27
D gene: NA
clone size: many
J gene: TRBJ2-2
CDR3 protein: CASSLRVDTGELFF
CDR3 DNA: TGTGCCAGCAGTTTAAGAGTGGACACCGGGGAGCTGTTTTTT

V gene: TRBV5-1
D gene: NA
clone size: many
J gene: TRBJ2-1
CDR3 protein: CASSLGGDEQFF
CDR3 DNA: TGCGCCAGCAGCTTGGGTGGGGATGAGCAGTTCTTC

V gene: TRBV3-1
D gene: TRBD1
clone size: NA
J gene: TRBJ1-1
CDR3 protein: CASSQFGQGAQTEAFF
CDR3 DNA: TGTGCCAGCAGCCAATTTGGACAGGGGGCACAAACTGAAGCTTTCTTT

V gene: TRBV12-3/TRBV12-4
D gene: NA
clone size: many
J gene: TRBJ2-7
CDR3 protein: CASSSSGTGGYEQYF
CDR3 DNA: TGTGCCAGCAGTTCTAGCGGGACAGGAGGATACGAGCAGTACTTC

V gene: TRBV5-1
D gene: NA
clone size: NA
J gene: TRBJ2-6
CDR3 protein: CASSFRSPTSGANVLTF
CDR3 DNA: TGCGCCAGCAGCTTCCGGAGCCCAACCTCTGGGGCCAACGTCCTGACTTTC

V gene: TRBV5-1
D gene: NA
clone size: many
J gene: TRBJ2-6
CDR3 protein: CASSPQVSSGANVLTF
CDR3 DNA: TGCGCCAGCAGCCCTCAGGTTAGCTCTGGGGCCAACGTCCTGACTTTC

V gene: TRBV9
D gene: NA
clone size: many
J gene: TRBJ2-1
CDR3 protein: CASSVGTIRYNEQFF
CDR3 DNA: TGTGCCAGCAGCGTAGGGACGATCCGCTACAATGAGCAGTTCTTC

V gene: TRBV27
D gene: TRBD2
clone size: many
J gene: TRBJ2-7
CDR3 protein: CASSSISNLAGVNEQYF
CDR3 DNA: TGTGCCAGCAGTTCAATATCAAACTTAGCGGGAGTGAACGAGCAGTACTTC

V gene: TRBV2
D gene: TRBD1
clone size: NA
J gene: TRBJ2-3
CDR3 protein: CASSGDRGTDTQYF
CDR3 DNA: TGTGCCAGCAGCGGGGACAGGGGCACAGATACGCAGTATTTT

V gene: TRBV10-1
D gene: NA
clone size: NA
J gene: TRBJ2-7
CDR3 protein: CAASDSLGDEQYF
CDR3 DNA: TGCGCCGCCTCCGACAGTCTCGGCGACGAGCAGTACTTC

V gene: TRBV11-2
D gene: NA
clone size: few
J gene: TRBJ1-5
CDR3 protein: CASSYGGGRNQPQHF
CDR3 DNA: TGTGCCAGCAGCTACGGAGGGGGGCGGAATCAGCCCCAGCATTTT

V gene: TRBV20-1
D gene: TRBD2
clone size: many
J gene: TRBJ2-3
CDR3 protein: CSARVLQLSGLAGQLLYF
CDR3 DNA: TGCAGTGCTAGAGTTTTACAGCTGTCGGGACTAGCGGGACAATTGTTGTATTTT

V gene: TRBV29-1
D gene: TRBD1
clone size: few
J gene: TRBJ1-1
CDR3 protein: CSGRTGENTEAFF
CDR3 DNA: TGCAGCGGACGGACAGGGGAGAACACTGAAGCTTTCTTT

V gene: TRBV2
D gene: NA
clone size: NA
J gene: TRBJ1-5
CDR3 protein: CASRGTEISNQPQHF
CDR3 DNA: TGTGCCAGCAGAGGGACGGAGATTAGCAATCAGCCCCAGCATTTT

V gene: TRBV3-1
D gene: NA
clone size: NA
J gene: TRBJ2-7
CDR3 protein: CASSQYLTGGVYEQYF
CDR3 DNA: TGTGCCAGCAGCCAATATTTGACGGGGGGCGTCTACGAGCAGTACTTC

V gene: TRBV18
D gene: NA
clone size: NA
J gene: TRBJ2-7
CDR3 protein: CASSPRVRYEQYF
CDR3 DNA: TGTGCCAGCTCACCAAGGGTACGCTACGAGCAGTACTTC

V gene: TRBV20-1
D gene: TRBD2
clone size: NA
J gene: TRBJ2-3
CDR3 protein: CSARAPSGSGGTDTQYF
CDR3 DNA: TGCAGTGCTAGAGCCCCCTCCGGTAGCGGGGGCACAGATACGCAGTATTTT

V gene: TRBV2
D gene: TRBD2
clone size: many
J gene: TRBJ2-1
CDR3 protein: CASRSGGVNEQFF
CDR3 DNA: TGTGCCAGCAGAAGCGGGGGGGTCAATGAGCAGTTCTTC

V gene: TRBV20-1
D gene: TRBD1
clone size: many
J gene: TRBJ2-2
CDR3 protein: CSARGGTGNTGELFF
CDR3 DNA: TGCAGTGCTAGAGGGGGGACAGGCAACACCGGGGAGCTGTTTTTT

V gene: TRBV5-4
D gene: TRBD1
clone size: NA
J gene: TRBJ1-1
CDR3 protein: CASSPAGTGILAFF
CDR3 DNA: TGTGCCAGCAGCCCCGCCGGGACAGGGATATTGGCTTTCTTT

V gene: TRBV6-4
D gene: NA
clone size: many
J gene: TRBJ2-1
CDR3 protein: CASSFVAERGEQFF
CDR3 DNA: TGTGCCAGCAGTTTCGTAGCGGAGAGGGGTGAGCAGTTCTTC

V gene: TRBV18
D gene: NA
clone size: many
J gene: TRBJ2-7
CDR3 protein: CASSPLEGAGEQYF
CDR3 DNA: TGTGCCAGCTCACCACTCGAAGGGGCGGGCGAGCAGTACTTC

V gene: TRBV15
D gene: TRBD2
clone size: few
J gene: TRBJ2-1
CDR3 protein: CATSPGEGGREYNEQFF
CDR3 DNA: TGTGCCACCAGCCCCGGGGAAGGCGGGAGGGAGTACAATGAGCAGTTCTTC

V gene: TRBV7-2
D gene: NA
clone size: few
J gene: TRBJ1-2
CDR3 protein: CASSLNSISSGYTF
CDR3 DNA: TGTGCCAGCAGCTTAAACAGTATAAGCTCTGGCTACACCTTC